Here is one T cell receptor beta chain with its context. These data originate in a study of blood T cell repertoires in COVID-19. Germline V CDR1 and CDR2: SGHTA, FQGTGA. CDR3 length: 19 residues. V shed 5 bases and J 0 bases; nucleotides not matched to a gene: 11. Only in-frame clones appear in the TCRdb table, and some are missing; sequencing was by immunoSEQ multiplex PCR. Of under 200,000 clones listed, 79% are singletons. The rearrangement uses TRBV7-3 and TRBJ2-6; 9 nucleotides align to TRBD2. The sequencing sample was made of peripheral blood. The receptor's source is a woman aged 55-69 years with COVID-19, enrolled during active disease. The CDR3 sequence is CASSLGGGAPYSGANVLTF. CDR3 nucleotide sequence: TGTGCCAGCAGCCTAGGCGGGGGGGCCCCATACTCTGGGGCCAACGTCCTGACTTTC.